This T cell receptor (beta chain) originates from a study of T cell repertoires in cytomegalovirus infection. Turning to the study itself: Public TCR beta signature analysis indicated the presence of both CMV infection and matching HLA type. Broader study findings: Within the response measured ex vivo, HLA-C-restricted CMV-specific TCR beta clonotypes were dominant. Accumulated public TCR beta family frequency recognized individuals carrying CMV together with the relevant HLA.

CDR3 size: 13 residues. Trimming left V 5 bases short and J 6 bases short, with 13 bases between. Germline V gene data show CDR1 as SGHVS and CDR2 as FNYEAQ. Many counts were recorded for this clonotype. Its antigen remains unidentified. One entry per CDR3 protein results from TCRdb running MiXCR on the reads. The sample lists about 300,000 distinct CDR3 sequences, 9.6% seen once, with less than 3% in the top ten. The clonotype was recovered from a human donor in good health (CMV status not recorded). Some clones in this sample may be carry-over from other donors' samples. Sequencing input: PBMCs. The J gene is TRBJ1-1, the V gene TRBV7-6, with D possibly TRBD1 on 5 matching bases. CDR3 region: CASSLGTSPEAFF. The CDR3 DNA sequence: TGTGCCAGCAGCCTGGGGACGTCTCCTGAAGCTTTCTTT.